The 15 T cell receptor beta chains presented below share a single source sample, sequenced in a study of a mutant IDH1 vaccine in newly diagnosed glioma. Libraries were prepared by immunoSEQ multiplex PCR; TCRdb keeps only in-frame clonotypes and omits some of them. There are 85,000 to 100,000 clones in the sample; 85% to 90% occur only once, and under 0.7% lies in the top ten. The time point here: baseline, week 1 (first vaccination visit). Noted treatment: pre-vaccination baseline after standard-of-care therapy. The sample here was PBMCs, taken from a glioma patient treated with radiotherapy, temozolomide or both. Every receptor here comes from a woman aged 50 to 60 with glioma.

This rearrangement joins TRBV7-2 to TRBJ2-3; D is unclear. This CDR3 comprises 12 residues. V dropped 6 bases and J dropped 5 bases, with 9 bases sitting between them. The germline V gene has CDR1 SGHTA and CDR2 FQGNSA. CDR3 bases: TGTGCCAGCAGGACATTGGTAGATACGCAGTATTTT. Translating gives CASRTLVDTQYF.

This clone was detected only a few times. This rearrangement joins TRBV28 to TRBJ2-3; D ambiguous. Germline lookup yields CDR1 MDHEN and CDR2 SYDVKM. The V and J ends lost 0 bases and 4 bases respectively, with 11 bases between them. CDR3 length: 15 amino acids. The CDR3 DNA reads TGTGCCAGCAGTTTATGGGACCCCACCGCAGATACGCAGTATTTT. Its protein product is CASSLWDPTADTQYF.

The V call is TRBV28, the J call TRBJ2-7; 9 bases align to TRBD1. V shed 1 base and J 3 bases; nucleotides not matched to a gene: 4. The CDR3 is 15 amino acids. CDR1 is MDHEN and CDR2 is SYDVKM in the germline V gene. Here the CDR3 reads CASSLSLTGGYEQYF. Written as DNA, the CDR3 is TGTGCCAGCAGTTTATCTCTGACAGGGGGCTACGAGCAGTACTTC.

J is TRBJ2-2 and V is TRBV11-3; TRBD1 or TRBD2 may be the D gene (5 bases each). Germline-derived CDR1 and CDR2 are SGHNT and YENEEA. This CDR3 contains 18 residues. The V end was cut by 0 bases, the J end by 6 bases, with 20 bases between. The CDR3 region is CASSLDLWGFRDAGELFF. In DNA form, the CDR3 reads TGTGCCAGCAGCTTAGATCTTTGGGGGTTTAGGGATGCCGGGGAGCTGTTTTTT.

The CDR3 loop reads CASSVAGDRANEKLFF. DNA of the CDR3: TGTGCCAGCAGCGTAGCGGGGGACAGGGCTAATGAAAAACTGTTTTTT. This sequence joins TRBV9 and TRBJ1-4, with 9 bases matching TRBD1. Per germline, CDR1 SGDLS and CDR2 YYNGEE. The CDR3 length is 16 residues. Trimming took 0 bases from V and 3 from J; bases not matched to a gene: 3.

The rearrangement links TRBV15 to TRBJ1-1; the D is unclear. This CDR3 has 14 residues. The V and J ends lost 1 base and 3 bases respectively, with 9 bases between them. Germline CDR1 is LNHNV and CDR2 is YYDKDF (reference sequence). The CDR3 spells CATSRGRSYTEAFF. The CDR3 DNA is TGTGCCACCAGCAGAGGGAGGAGTTACACTGAAGCTTTCTTT. The variable domain in full, with the rest retrieved from reference TRBV15 and TRBJ1-1, is DAMVIQNPRYQVTQFGKPVTLSCSQTLNHNVMYWYQQKSSQAPKLLFHYYDKDFNNEADTPDNFQSRRPNTSFCFLDIRSPGLGDTAMYLCATSRGRSYTEAFFGQGTRLTVV.

The count of this clone is one. The V call is TRBV27, the J call TRBJ2-3; 10 bases fit TRBD2. The V segment lost 7 bases and the J segment 8 bases; nucleotides outside the gene matches: 12. The CDR3 runs to 15 residues. Germline lookup yields CDR1 MNHEY and CDR2 SMNVEV (reference sequence). In DNA, the CDR3 is TGTGCCAGCATCCAGTTAGCGGGAGGACAGATTACGCAGTATTTT. Its translation: CASIQLAGGQITQYF.

The J gene is TRBJ1-1, the V gene TRBV6-5, with TRBD1 matching 9 bases. The V gene end was trimmed by 2 bases and the J gene end by 14 bases; junction bases not matched to a gene: 9. The V gene's germline CDR1 is MNHEY and CDR2 SVGAGI. The CDR3 spans 13 residues. CDR3 residues: CASSYQDRGRAFF. In nucleotides, the CDR3 is TGTGCCAGCAGTTACCAGGACAGGGGCAGGGCATTCTTT.

This sequence joins TRBV12-2 and TRBJ2-1; TRBD2, the table's D call, was not compared with the DNA. TRBV12-2 is a pseudogene segment. The CDR3 is 14 amino acids. The CDR3 here is CASRLEVDGGAGFF. In DNA, the CDR3 is TGTGCAAGTCGCTTAGAGGTGGACGGGGGAGCTGGCTTCTTC.

The chain joins TRBV5-4 to TRBJ2-7; 12 nucleotides align to TRBD2. CDR1 and CDR2 from the germline V gene are SGHNT and YYREEE (reference sequence). The CDR3 covers 17 residues. V gave up 5 bases and J gave up 0 bases; unmatched junction bases: 9. This CDR3 is CASSLGLAGTRSYEQYF. The CDR3 region has the DNA TGTGCCAGCAGTCTCGGACTAGCGGGAACCCGCTCCTACGAGCAGTACTTC.

The rearrangement joins TRBV7-9 to TRBJ2-7; 16 bases line up with TRBD2. Losses at the gene ends were 5 bases for V and 4 bases for J; bases not matched to a gene: 8. Germline values: CDR1 SEHNR, CDR2 FQNEAQ (reference sequence). CDR3 length equals 17 residues. This chain's CDR3 is CASSIGTSGRAPYEQYF. The CDR3 DNA reads as TGTGCCAGCAGCATCGGGACTAGCGGGAGGGCCCCTTACGAGCAGTACTTC.

This clone was detected only a few times. This chain connects TRBV5-1 to TRBJ1-1; D gene ambiguous. The CDR3 has 14 amino acids. Trimming took 4 bases from V and 6 from J, leaving 16 bases between them. Germline lookup yields CDR1 SGHRS and CDR2 YFSETQ. CDR3 nucleotide sequence: TGCGCCAGCAGCACCGGGGAATCTGGGGCTGAAGCTTTCTTT. Protein: CASSTGESGAEAFF.

This rearrangement joins TRBV14 to TRBJ1-4, with D hard to call. This CDR3 is 17 amino acids long. The ends were cut back, 1 base at V and 0 bases at J, with 12 bases in the middle. The V gene's germline CDR1 is SGHDN and CDR2 FVKESK. This CDR3 reads CASSQGAWGTTNEKLFF. CDR3 coding DNA: TGTGCCAGCAGCCAAGGGGCCTGGGGAACAACTAATGAAAAACTGTTTTTT.

This chain joins TRBV5-5 and TRBJ2-7; no firm D call. CDR3 length: 15 residues. Germline V gives CDR1 SGHKS, CDR2 YYEKEE (reference sequence). The V gene lost 4 bases and the J gene lost 5 bases, with 19 bases spanning the gap. The CDR3 nucleotides read TGTGCCAGCAGCCTCTTGATGAGGAAAAAGGACGAGCAGTACTTC. Its protein is CASSLLMRKKDEQYF.

This clone appeared a few times. The gene calls are TRBV7-6 and TRBJ2-3; perhaps TRBD2 as D (6 bases). The V gene lost 1 base and the J gene lost 2 bases, with 22 bases spanning the gap. CDR1 and CDR2 from the germline V gene are SGHVS and FNYEAQ. This CDR3 region has 19 residues. CDR3 nucleotides: TGTGCCAGCAGCTTAGGAGTCGGGGGTCCAGATTTATCCACAGATACGCAGTATTTT. Translation gives CASSLGVGGPDLSTDTQYF.